The entry below gives a single TCR beta chain sequence along with its context. This record comes from a study of T-cell reconstitution after alpha-beta-depleted transplantation in children. The V end lost 4 bases, the J end lost 0 bases, and 13 bases lay between the germline ends. The CDR3 totals 16 residues. Using unique molecular identifiers, the investigators prepared the TCRbeta library. A single record per CDR3 protein comes from TCRdb applying MiXCR to the PCR reads. Among around 450,000 distinct CDR3 sequences, around 15% were seen once, and the ten largest hold approximately 29%. This specimen was PBMCs, mostly from graft donor cells, taken 360 days after TCRalphabeta/CD19-depleted stem cell transplant. The chain couples TRBV12-3 or TRBV12-4 to TRBJ2-1; TRBD1 is a possible D gene (5 bases). This TCR was sampled from a boy under two years old who had a stem cell transplant for Wiskott-Aldrich syndrome, so the T cells may come from the graft donor. CDR3: CASSSRAGRSYNEQFF. The CDR3 DNA reads as TGTGCCAGCAGTTCTAGGGCAGGGCGCTCCTACAATGAGCAGTTCTTC.